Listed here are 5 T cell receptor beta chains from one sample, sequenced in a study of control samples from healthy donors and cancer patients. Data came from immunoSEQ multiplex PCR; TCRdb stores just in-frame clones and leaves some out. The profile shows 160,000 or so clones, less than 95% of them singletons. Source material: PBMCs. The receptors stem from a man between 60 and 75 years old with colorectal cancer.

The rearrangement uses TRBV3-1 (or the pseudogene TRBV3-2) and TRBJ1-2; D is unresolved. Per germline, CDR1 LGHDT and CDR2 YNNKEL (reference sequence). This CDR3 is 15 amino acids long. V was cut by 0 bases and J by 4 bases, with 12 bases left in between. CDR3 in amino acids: CASSQEADTFYGYTF. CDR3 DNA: TGTGCCAGCAGCCAAGAAGCGGATACTTTCTATGGCTACACCTTC.

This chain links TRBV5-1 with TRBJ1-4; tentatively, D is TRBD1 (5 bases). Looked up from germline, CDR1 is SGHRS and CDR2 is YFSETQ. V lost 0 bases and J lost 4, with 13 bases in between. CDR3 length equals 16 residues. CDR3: CASSLAGAAGNEKLFF. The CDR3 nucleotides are TGCGCCAGCAGCTTGGCCGGGGCCGCGGGTAATGAAAAACTGTTTTTT.

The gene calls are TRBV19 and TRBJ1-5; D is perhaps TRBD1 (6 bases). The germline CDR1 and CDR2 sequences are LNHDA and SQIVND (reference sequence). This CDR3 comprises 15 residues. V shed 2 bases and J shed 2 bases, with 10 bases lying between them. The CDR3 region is CASSITGLGNQPQHF. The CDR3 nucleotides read TGTGCCAGTAGTATAACAGGGTTGGGCAATCAGCCCCAGCATTTT.

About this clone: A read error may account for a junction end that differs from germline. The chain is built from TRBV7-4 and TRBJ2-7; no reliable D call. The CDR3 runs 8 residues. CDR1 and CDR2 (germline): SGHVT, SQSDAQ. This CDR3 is CASSYPFF. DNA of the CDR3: TGTGCCAGCAGCTATCCCTTCTTC.

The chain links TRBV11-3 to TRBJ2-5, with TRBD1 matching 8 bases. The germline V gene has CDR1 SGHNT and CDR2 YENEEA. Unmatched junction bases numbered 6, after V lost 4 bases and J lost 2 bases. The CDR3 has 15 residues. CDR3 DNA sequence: TGTGCCAGCAGCTCAGGGACAGGAATTCAAGAGACCCAGTACTTC. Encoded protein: CASSSGTGIQETQYF.